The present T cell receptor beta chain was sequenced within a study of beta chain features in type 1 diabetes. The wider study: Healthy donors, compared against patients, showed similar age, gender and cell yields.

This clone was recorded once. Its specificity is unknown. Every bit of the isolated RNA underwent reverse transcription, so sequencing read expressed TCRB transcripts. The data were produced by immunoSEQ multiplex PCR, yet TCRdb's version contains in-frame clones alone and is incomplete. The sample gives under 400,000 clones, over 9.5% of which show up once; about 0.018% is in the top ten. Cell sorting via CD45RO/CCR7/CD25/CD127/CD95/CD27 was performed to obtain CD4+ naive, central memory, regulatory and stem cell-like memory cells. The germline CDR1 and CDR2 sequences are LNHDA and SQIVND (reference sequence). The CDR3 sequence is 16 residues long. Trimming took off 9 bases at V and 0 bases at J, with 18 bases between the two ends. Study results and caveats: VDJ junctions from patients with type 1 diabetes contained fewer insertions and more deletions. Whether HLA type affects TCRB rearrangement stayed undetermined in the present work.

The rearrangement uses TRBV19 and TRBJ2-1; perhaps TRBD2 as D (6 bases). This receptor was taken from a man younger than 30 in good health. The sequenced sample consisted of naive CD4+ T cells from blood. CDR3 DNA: TGTGCCAGCGGGGACTCCCAAGACAGCTCCTACAATGAGCAGTTCTTC. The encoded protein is CASGDSQDSSYNEQFF.